This T cell receptor beta chain was captured in a study of cytomegalovirus exposure and HLA in healthy donors (dated by TCRdb to 2016 to 2017). Background on the whole study: In an earlier analysis of several hundred of the donors, 276 Gb of sequence data and 100 million or so unique TCR beta sequences from about 179 million T cells were reported. Among the roughly 370 genotyped donors, approximately 77% belonged to the genetic ancestry cluster associated with self-reported Caucasian donors. Donor age, sex, ethnicity and CMV serostatus were collected together with the repertoire data. The number of donors typed differed by locus, with roughly 620-640 for A, B, C, DRB1 and DQB1, over 500 for DQA1, nearly 610 for DPA1, and around 460 for DPB1. In the later analysis, no new phenotypic data were used to find candidate immune exposures; instead, reliance was placed on TCR beta sequences and their occurrence across donors. An early release that covered some 640 HLA-typed donors contained approximately 300 gigabases of sequencing data and 85 million to 100 million unique TCR sequences. Four to six DR-DQ haplotypes were handled as single units for association and clustering, since linkage in the cohort was strong. To study patterns of TCR occurrence, a later analysis re-analyzed previously published TCR beta repertoires from 666 donors and added high-resolution HLA genotyping. Every repertoire in the discovery cohort had been generated on one and the same sequencing platform. To predict cytomegalovirus infection status, the study brought together high-throughput TCR immunosequencing, statistical association of individual TCRs with disease status, and machine learning. In a later genetic analysis, genome-wide SNP genotypes for about three fifths of the 666 donors were used, and that subset was treated as a discovery cohort. HLA typing covered class I and class II loci at four-digit resolution. The study profiled the T cell repertoires of hundreds of subjects by immunosequencing and related them to cytomegalovirus serostatus. To decide whether each TCR beta V gene segment behaved as functional or pseudogenic, an earlier analysis of 587 of the donors relied on high-throughput TCR beta sequencing. Besides the first cohort of around 700 subjects, a separate validation cohort made up of some 110 different subjects was used. The aim of the study was to test whether cataloging public T cell receptors could identify signatures of past pathogen exposure. Among about 400 genotyped donors of the cohort, an average of approximately 240,000 unique TCR beta nucleotide sequences was sequenced per donor, of which about 18% were non-productive. Overall study outcomes, separate from this receptor: Roughly uniform sequencing depth across donors was assumed in presence/absence analyses, although this assumption may not hold. An association between a missense DCLRE1C variant and V-gene and J-gene trimming of TCR beta chains was found in a later genetic analysis and replicated in an independent cohort. HLA typing was unavailable for some donors at each locus, so association tests used only the typed subset. A further reported finding was that TCR beta sequences accurately predicted the HLA-A and HLA-B alleles for most subjects in the first cohort. In an earlier analysis of fewer than 700 of the donors, most TCR beta V segments appeared in productive rearrangements about 90% or about 30% of the time, broadly matching IMGT annotations. In a later analysis, most CMV-associated TCR beta chains were found to appear HLA-restricted, with HLA associations seemingly driven largely by CMV exposure. A later analysis found that TCR association rates varied across HLA loci, with DRB1 alleles showing the most associated TCRs and HLA-C alleles the fewest. Immune exposure information for the cohort was limited to CMV serostatus. Linkage disequilibrium might explain the correlated functional status among segregating V segments, but an unknown experimental factor could not be excluded. According to the authors, the approach could potentially be generalized to other disease states and immunological phenotypes. Cytomegalovirus status was reported to be diagnosed by the classifier with high specificity and sensitivity in both the original and validation cohorts. At a false discovery rate of 0.05, a later analysis linked about 17,000 TCR beta sequences to specific HLA alleles. In vitro tests confirmed that a few of the cytomegalovirus-associated TCR beta chains recognize cytomegalovirus antigens. A later genetic analysis reported fewer N-insertions in productive TCRs among donors in an Asian-associated ancestry cluster than the roughly 620-donor mean. While some public TCRs were present in many individuals, most TCR sequences turned up only very rarely across donors. When HLA alleles, especially DR and DQ, strongly co-occurred, TCR associations were difficult to assign to individual alleles. In a later analysis, HLA-associated TCR beta chains were found to be more clonally expanded and to have lower generation probabilities than equally common non-associated chains. In the study, some 160 TCR beta chains were listed as associated with cytomegalovirus. Some IMGT-functional V segments, including TRBV6-2 and TRBV6-3, could not be distinguished by the 87-base-pair reads and were therefore excluded. Several of the top co-occurrence clusters appeared to be linked to parvovirus B19, influenza, CMV and Epstein-Barr virus, according to a later analysis. A group of highly shared sequence variants was considered likely to be a technical artifact of the sequencing pipeline. The earlier analysis of some 560 of the donors excluded 15 to 20 rarely observed V segments, including chromosome 9 orphons, because counts were too low. This cohort had only TCR beta chains sequenced, and the lack of alpha or paired-chain data limited which features could be detected.

Unmatched junction bases come to 4, with V trimmed by 0 bases and J by 0 bases. According to the germline V gene, CDR1 reads MGHRA and CDR2 reads YSYEKL. Inclusive of the bounding cysteine and phenylalanine, the CDR3 is 17 residues long. Solely the CDR3 DNA is kept, with 51 bases framed from the first base. This clone was seen only once. Its antigen has not been determined. No quality values exist for individual bases; no much larger clone is one base distant. The library was obtained by the immunoSEQ multiplex PCR assay. A mixture of 60 forward primers for TCR Vbeta segments and 13 reverse primers for TCR Jbeta segments was used in the multiplex PCR. The CDR3 region of rearranged TCR beta genes was amplified from genomic DNA with a multiplex PCR assay. Amplified TCR beta libraries were sequenced as 87-base-pair reads on the Illumina HiSeq System. The study's own analysis went as follows. In a later analysis, tens of millions of unique TCR beta chains were counted across the approximately 670 repertoires, and about 9.9 million of these chains were shared by at least two donors. A nearest-neighbor algorithm error-corrected the raw reads and collapsed the reads into unique sequences, merging closely related sequences to remove PCR and sequencing errors. Alignment of CDR3 sequences to IMGT reference sequences was used to assign V, D and J gene segments. For a sequence to be retained, a match of at least six nucleotides was required to both a V gene segment and a J gene segment. A rearrangement counted as productive if the CDR3 had no stop codons and remained in frame with V and J, and every other rearrangement counted as non-productive. Following IMGT convention, CDR3 was defined as the stretch from the second conserved V-encoded cysteine to the conserved J-encoded phenylalanine. Sequences without an unambiguous match to a single V gene segment were excluded from the earlier analysis of several hundred of the donors. An earlier analysis of just under 600 of the donors called V segments functional above 56.7% productive rearrangements and segregating when the between-donor standard deviation exceeded 5%. A statistical classification framework was developed to diagnose cytomegalovirus status using the catalog of TCR beta chain sequences. In a later analysis, TCR nucleotide sequences were compared against IMGT/GENE-DB human TR gene sequences so that V and J genes could be assigned. In a later analysis, CDR3 sequences and most-parsimonious VDJ recombination scenarios were assigned using the TCRdist pipeline. In a later analysis, each TCR beta chain was defined by its CDR3 amino acid sequence together with its V-gene family, and reads without a unique V-gene family were excluded. As a way to deal with suspected cross-contamination and a sequencing artifact, a later analysis dropped 500 to 700 nucleotide sequences that were highly shared and had low generation probability. A later analysis calculated a clonal expansion index for each public chain from normalized within-repertoire ranks of inferred template counts. In a later analysis, generation probabilities were computed with a VDJ recombination model fitted to out-of-frame rearrangements, and the resulting probabilities were checked against IGoR. A later analysis scored TCR-TCR, TCR-HLA and TCR-CMV co-occurrence with hypergeometric tests, applying a repertoire-size bias correction to TCR pairs. In a later analysis, false discovery rates were estimated by permuting HLA or CMV assignments 20 times. A later analysis grouped co-occurring TCRs with DBSCAN, adding TCRdist sequence similarity when clustering within HLA-allele-positive subsets. For co-occurrence clustering, repertoires with fewer than 30,000 or more than 120,000 public chains were excluded, along with 5 or 6 repertoires with anomalous nucleotide sharing. The source is immuneACCESS, and TCRdb retained only in-frame sequences with V and J called. Part of the clones is not carried over; for the studies checked, unresolved V genes explain less than half of this, and the remainder is unexplained. V, J and clone size are taken as reported in that table, and D and trimming were inferred from the DNA itself. In this sample the table shows 150,000 to 200,000 clones, approximately 84% of which occur a single time. The ten largest clonotypes hold 7% of the sample.

The cohort comprised 666 healthy bone marrow donors. At the time of sampling, every cohort member was nominally healthy, though immune exposures that went unrecorded were likely present. The donor tested CMV seropositive and was one of the 289 seropositive cohort members. A peripheral blood sample was collected from each donor, and TCR beta sequencing was performed on peripheral blood mononuclear cells. The Qiagen DNeasy Blood Extraction Kit was used to extract genomic DNA from the blood cell samples. The V and J genes are TRBV4-1 and TRBJ1-5, and 8 junctional nucleotides match TRBD1. The material sequenced was PBMCs. This receptor was identified in a woman in her 40s in good health and CMV-seropositive. The CDR3 reads as follows: CASSQDWTGTSNQPQHF. The nucleotide sequence reads TGCGCCAGCAGCCAAGATTGGACAGGGACTAGCAATCAGCCCCAGCATTTT.